Here is one TCR beta chain with its context. Its antigen remains unidentified. TCRdb keeps only in-frame clones here, not all; method: immunoSEQ multiplex PCR. The sample consists of 75,000 to 95,000 clones, more than 70% of them appearing once. Germline assignment: CDR1 MNHEY and CDR2 SVGAGI. This CDR3 spans 14 amino acids. V was cut by 7 bases and J by 5 bases, with 18 bases left in between. This sample was taken from a study of T cell responses to AZD1222 COVID-19 vaccine. Study-wide findings and caveats: Spike-specific TCRs gained breadth and depth after people received two AZD1222 doses. The donors showed a predominance of white British ancestry and of females, with possible underestimation of clonal diversity.

Some second doses came at about 4 weeks and others at about 12 weeks; these were pooled. The chain uses TRBV6-5 and TRBJ2-7; D tentatively fits TRBD1 or TRBD2 (5 bases each). The source was peripheral blood, collected 28 days after the second AZD1222 dose. This TCR derives from an adult who received the AZD1222 COVID-19 vaccine. The CDR3 DNA reads as TGTGCCAGCACCGTTCGGGGCACGAGCGACGAGCAGTACGTC. Residues: CASTVRGTSDEQYV.